The 28 T cell receptor beta chains below all came from one sample that was sequenced in a study of long-term antiretroviral therapy in people with HIV. Researchers report immunoSEQ v3.0 was run at survey level. The table came from immunoSEQ multiplex PCR; TCRdb's copy has only in-frame clones and leaves some out. The table shows tens of thousands of clones, with around 80% occurring only once. The starting material was unsorted PBMCs, obtained 0.2 years after starting antiretroviral therapy. The receptors were gathered from a woman aged 30 to 39 with HIV.

This clone was observed a handful of times. The chain combines TRBV5-1 with TRBJ2-5, with D perhaps TRBD2 (5 bases). Germline CDR1 and CDR2: SGHRS and YFSETQ. V gave up 1 base and J gave up 5 bases, with 6 bases separating them. The CDR3 length is 12 residues. The CDR3 DNA reads as TGCGCCAGCAGCTTGCGGGGTGAGACCCAGTACTTC. Encoded protein: CASSLRGETQYF.

The chain combines TRBV5-1 with TRBJ1-2; TRBD1 aligns across 7 bases. V shed 0 bases and J 7 bases; nucleotides not matched to a gene: 6. In germline, CDR1 is SGHRS, CDR2 YFSETQ. The CDR3 covers 14 residues. CDR3 residues: CASSLGDPGGGYTF. CDR3 bases: TGCGCCAGCAGCTTGGGGGATCCAGGGGGTGGCTACACCTTC.

The J gene is TRBJ1-6, the V gene TRBV5-5, with D perhaps TRBD1 (5 bases). CDR3 length equals 19 residues. Between the trimmed V and J ends, which lost 2 bases and 1 base, there was a span of 19 bases. Germline CDR1 reads SGHKS; CDR2 reads YYEKEE (reference sequence). The CDR3 sequence is CASSLTPPGFGSYNSPLHF. CDR3 DNA sequence: TGTGCCAGCAGCTTAACACCCCCAGGGTTCGGGTCCTATAATTCACCCCTCCACTTT.

This chain links TRBV5-6 with TRBJ2-6, with 10 bases that match TRBD2. The ends lost 2 bases at V and 3 bases at J; junction bases unmatched: 5. The CDR3 runs to 17 residues. Germline V gives CDR1 SGHDT, CDR2 YYEEEE. The CDR3 nucleotides read TGTGCCAGCAGCTTAGTAGCGGGGGGCGGTGGGGCCAACGTCCTGACTTTC. Its protein product is CASSLVAGGGGANVLTF.

In its sample, this clone was seen a few times. This chain connects TRBV7-9 to TRBJ1-2; 9 positions agree with TRBD1. The V gene's germline CDR1 is SEHNR and CDR2 FQNEAQ (reference sequence). The CDR3 runs 16 residues. The V and J ends lost 4 bases and 3 bases, in that order; junction bases with no gene match: 9. The CDR3 DNA sequence: TGTGCCAGCAGCTCGCAACCCGGGACAGGGCACTATGGCTACACCTTC. This codes for CASSSQPGTGHYGYTF. The complete variable domain, with remaining parts taken from reference TRBV7-9 and TRBJ1-2, reads DTGVSQNPRHKITKRGQNVTFRCDPISEHNRLYWYRQTLGQGPEFLTYFQNEAQLEKSRLLSDRFSAERPKGSFSTLEIQRTEQGDSAMYLCASSSQPGTGHYGYTFGSGTRLTVV.

The genes are TRBV6-1 and TRBJ2-1, with D perhaps being TRBD1 or TRBD2 (5 bases each). The germline V gene has CDR1 MNHNS and CDR2 SASEGT. The ends were cut back, 1 base at V and 4 bases at J, with 17 bases in the middle. The CDR3 is 17 residues long. DNA for the CDR3: TGTGCCAGCAGTGAAGGGAGAGGGGCGGTTAGGTACAATGAGCAGTTCTTC. It is translated as CASSEGRGAVRYNEQFF.

This clone has a handful of counts. The rearrangement uses TRBV27 and TRBJ1-6, with D perhaps TRBD1 (5 bases). The CDR3 covers 17 residues. The V gene lost 5 bases and the J gene lost 2 bases, with 16 bases spanning the gap. Germline V gene lookup returns CDR1 MNHEY and CDR2 SMNVEV (reference sequence). CDR3 nucleotides: TGTGCCAGCAGTCCAGTACTCGGGGGGACCTATAATTCACCCCTCCACTTT. Translating gives CASSPVLGGTYNSPLHF.

The J gene is TRBJ2-1, the V gene TRBV30; the match to TRBD2 covers 15 bases. The germline V gene has CDR1 GTSNPN and CDR2 SVGIG (reference sequence). Losses at the gene ends were 3 bases for V and 5 bases for J; bases not matched to a gene: 8. CDR3 size: 17 residues. In DNA, the CDR3 is TGTGCCTGGAGAGCGGGACTAGCGGGGGGACAGAACAATGAGCAGTTCTTC. The encoded protein is CAWRAGLAGGQNNEQFF.

The chain employs TRBV5-5 and TRBJ2-6, with 7 bases lining up with TRBD2. This CDR3 has 18 amino acids. Germline-derived CDR1 and CDR2 are SGHKS and YYEKEE (reference sequence). Trimming removed 6 bases from V and 4 bases from J; junction bases left unmatched: 16. The chain's CDR3 is CASTRGREGSLGANVLTF. In nucleotides, the CDR3 is TGTGCCAGCACCCGGGGGAGGGAAGGATCCCTAGGGGCCAACGTCCTGACTTTC.

The chain carries TRBV14 and TRBJ2-1; D uncertain. The germline V gene encodes CDR1 SGHDN and CDR2 FVKESK. The V end was cut by 1 base, the J end by 7 bases, with 8 bases between. This CDR3 has 13 amino acids. CDR3 in DNA: TGTGCCAGCAGCCAAGCAAGGTTGAATGAGCAGTTCTTC. Translation: CASSQARLNEQFF. Together with reference TRBV14 and TRBJ2-1, the CDR3 gives the full variable domain: EAGVTQFPSHSVIEKGQTVTLRCDPISGHDNLYWYRRVMGKEIKFLLHFVKESKQDESGMPNNRFLAERTGGTYSTLKVQPAELEDSGVYFCASSQARLNEQFFGPGTRLTVL.

This chain links TRBV14 with TRBJ1-1; 7 nucleotides align to TRBD1. Germline V gene data show CDR1 as SGHDN and CDR2 as FVKESK. The CDR3 is 19 amino acids. V dropped 3 bases and J dropped 1; count of bases not matched to a gene: 17. CDR3 protein: CASSQAGTEGVRGNTEAFF. In nucleotides, the CDR3 is TGTGCCAGCAGCCAGGCCGGGACAGAGGGAGTTCGAGGGAACACTGAAGCTTTCTTT. Together with reference TRBV14 and TRBJ1-1, the CDR3 gives the full variable domain: EAGVTQFPSHSVIEKGQTVTLRCDPISGHDNLYWYRRVMGKEIKFLLHFVKESKQDESGMPNNRFLAERTGGTYSTLKVQPAELEDSGVYFCASSQAGTEGVRGNTEAFFGQGTRLTVV.

The chain couples TRBV13 to TRBJ1-1; no clear D. The germline CDR1 and CDR2 sequences are PRHDT and FYEKMQ (reference sequence). The CDR3 extends over 14 amino acids. Trimming stripped 4 bases from V and 0 bases from J, with 9 bases between. In DNA form, the CDR3 reads TGTGCCAGCAGCTCGGAAGGACTGAACACTGAAGCTTTCTTT. Translating gives CASSSEGLNTEAFF.

V gene TRBV2 combines with J gene TRBJ2-1; no clear D gene. CDR3 length: 14 residues. Germline CDR1 SNHLY, CDR2 FYNNEI. V dropped 0 bases and J dropped 2 bases, with 5 bases sitting between them. The DNA of the CDR3 is TGTGCCAGCAGTGAAGCGCGTGCCTACAATGAGCAGTTCTTC. Protein product: CASSEARAYNEQFF.

V usage is TRBV5-1 and J usage is TRBJ2-3; D tentatively fits TRBD1 or TRBD2 (6 bases each). CDR1 and CDR2 (germline): SGHRS, YFSETQ. V lost 7 bases and J 6 bases, leaving 12 bases between the germline ends. The CDR3 covers 12 residues. For the CDR3, the DNA is TGCGCCAGCGCGACGGGGGCGGATACGCAGTATTTT. Translation gives CASATGADTQYF.

This clone has just a few counts. The gene calls are TRBV27 and TRBJ2-3; 12 positions match TRBD1. The V gene's germline CDR1 is MNHEY and CDR2 SMNVEV (reference sequence). V gave up 5 bases and J gave up 3 bases; unmatched junction bases: 6. CDR3 length equals 16 residues. In DNA form, the CDR3 reads TGTGCCAGCAGTCCCGGGACAGGGGGCTATACAGATACGCAGTATTTT. Protein: CASSPGTGGYTDTQYF.

This chain joins TRBV9 and TRBJ2-3, with D hard to call. CDR1 and CDR2 from the germline V gene are SGDLS and YYNGEE. The CDR3 is 15 residues long. Between the trimmed V and J ends, which lost 0 bases and 2 bases, there was a span of 10 bases. CDR3 region: CASSVVGRATDTQYF. The CDR3, as DNA: TGTGCCAGCAGCGTAGTGGGCAGAGCCACAGATACGCAGTATTTT.

This chain uses TRBV10-3 with TRBJ2-7, with 7 bases lining up with TRBD1. V lost 5 bases, J lost 5 bases, and 6 bases stayed unmatched. Germline lookup yields CDR1 ENHRY and CDR2 SYGVKD. The CDR3 is made up of 13 amino acids. The DNA of the CDR3 is TGTGCCATCAGTTTTGACAGGGACGACGAGCAGTACTTC. It is translated as CAISFDRDDEQYF.

This chain links TRBV14 with TRBJ2-4; 7 bases match TRBD1. Germline CDR1 reads SGHDN; CDR2 reads FVKESK. V trimming: 0 bases; J trimming: 1 base; junction bases outside the gene matches: 12. There are 19 residues in the CDR3. The CDR3 DNA reads TGTGCCAGCAGCCAAGAATGGGACAGCGGCGCTTTGGCCAAAAACATTCAGTACTTC. Encoded protein: CASSQEWDSGALAKNIQYF.

The chain carries TRBV18 and TRBJ2-1, with 9 bases aligning to TRBD2. The J segment lost 3 bases and the V segment lost 3 bases, leaving 9 bases of the junction unmatched. Germline-derived CDR1 and CDR2 are KGHSH and LQKENI. The CDR3 spans 17 residues. The DNA of the CDR3 is TGTGCCAGCTCACCCTCGGGTGCGGGAGGGTACTACAATGAGCAGTTCTTC. Amino acids: CASSPSGAGGYYNEQFF.

V usage is TRBV10-3 and J usage is TRBJ1-2, with D unresolved. V was clipped by 2 bases and J by 6 bases, with 7 bases between them. CDR3 length: 12 residues. Germline V gene lookup returns CDR1 ENHRY and CDR2 SYGVKD. CDR3: CAISEVADGYTF. CDR3 nucleotides: TGTGCCATCAGTGAGGTGGCGGATGGCTACACCTTC.

The chain carries TRBV27 and TRBJ1-1, with a possible D match to TRBD1 (6 bases). Trimming shortened V by 6 bases and J by 1 base, and 15 bases separated the two germline ends. The V gene's germline CDR1 is MNHEY and CDR2 SMNVEV (reference sequence). The CDR3 has 15 residues. The CDR3 region has the DNA TGTGCCAGCAGCGGTGACTCAGGGGAGAACACTGAAGCTTTCTTT. Translated: CASSGDSGENTEAFF.

This clone was seen more than once but under ten times. The chain couples TRBV5-1 to TRBJ1-2, with 10 bases matching TRBD1. The CDR3 totals 15 residues. Germline CDR1 is SGHRS and CDR2 is YFSETQ. Germline trimming cut 4 bases from V and 4 bases from J; bases unmatched to any gene: 7. CDR3 bases: TGCGCCAGCAGCACAGGACAGGGGGAGGGCTATGGCTACACCTTC. Protein product: CASSTGQGEGYGYTF.

This clone was seen a handful of times. V gene TRBV2 combines with J gene TRBJ2-2; D ambiguous. CDR1 and CDR2 from the germline V gene are SNHLY and FYNNEI. This CDR3 has 14 residues. The ends were cut back, 4 bases at V and 4 bases at J, with 10 bases in the middle. CDR3: CASSVRMGTGELFF. The CDR3 bases are TGTGCCAGCAGTGTGCGAATGGGCACCGGGGAGCTGTTTTTT.

CDR3 nucleotide sequence: TGTGCCAGCAGTGAACTTCGAGGGCAGGGGGCCAATCAGCCCCAGCATTTT. It codes for CASSELRGQGANQPQHF. The rearrangement links TRBV2 to TRBJ1-5; 8 bases line up with TRBD1. The V gene's germline CDR1 is SNHLY and CDR2 FYNNEI. Trimming cost V 2 bases and J 3 bases; bases outside gene matches: 9. This CDR3 spans 17 amino acids.

This clone has more than one count but fewer than ten. The chain carries TRBV21-1 and TRBJ1-1. TRBV21-1 is tagged as a pseudogene. The CDR3 has 14 amino acids. CDR3 in DNA: TGTGCCAGCAGCAAAGCAGGAAAGAACACTGAAGCTTTCTTT. It encodes CASSKAGKNTEAFF.

J is TRBJ1-3 and V is TRBV19; 9 bases fit TRBD1. V lost 5 bases and J lost 4; bases outside the gene matches: 9. Germline V gene lookup returns CDR1 LNHDA and CDR2 SQIVND (reference sequence). The CDR3 extends over 16 amino acids. CDR3 in amino acids: CASSPGDRAGGNTIYF. CDR3 nucleotide sequence: TGTGCCAGTAGTCCGGGGGACAGGGCAGGCGGAAACACCATATATTTT.

The J gene is TRBJ2-3, the V gene TRBV7-3; 10 nucleotides align to TRBD1. Per germline, CDR1 SGHTA and CDR2 FQGTGA. The V and J ends lost 7 bases and 1 base, in that order; junction bases with no gene match: 5. The CDR3 runs to 15 residues. The CDR3 DNA reads as TGTGCCAGCAACGCTGGGACAGGGGGCACAGATACGCAGTATTTT. Encoded protein: CASNAGTGGTDTQYF.

This rearrangement joins TRBV6-5 to TRBJ1-6; no reliable D call. The CDR3 runs 14 residues. V gave up 5 bases and J gave up 4 bases, with 9 bases separating them. The germline V gene has CDR1 MNHEY and CDR2 SVGAGI. CDR3 loop: CASSADLYNSPLHF. CDR3 nucleotide sequence: TGTGCCAGCAGTGCGGATTTGTATAATTCACCCCTCCACTTT.